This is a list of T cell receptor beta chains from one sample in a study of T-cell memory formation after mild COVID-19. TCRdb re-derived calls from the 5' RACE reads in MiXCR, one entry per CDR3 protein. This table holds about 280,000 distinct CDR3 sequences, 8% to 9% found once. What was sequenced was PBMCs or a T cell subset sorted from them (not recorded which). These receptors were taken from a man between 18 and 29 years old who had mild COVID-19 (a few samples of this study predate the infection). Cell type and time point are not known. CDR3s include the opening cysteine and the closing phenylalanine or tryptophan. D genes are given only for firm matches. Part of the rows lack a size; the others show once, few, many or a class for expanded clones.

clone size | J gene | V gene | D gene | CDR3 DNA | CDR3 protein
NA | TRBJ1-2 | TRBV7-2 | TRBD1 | TGTGCCAGCAGCTTTGCCGGGACAGGGATTGGTGGCTACACCTTC | CASSFAGTGIGGYTF
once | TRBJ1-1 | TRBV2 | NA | TGTGCCAGCAGGGACAGAGGCGGAATGAACACTGAAGCTTTCTTT | CASRDRGGMNTEAFF
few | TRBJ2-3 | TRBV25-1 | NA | TGTGCCAGCAGTGAATTCTGGGGAACAGATACGCAGTATTTT | CASSEFWGTDTQYF
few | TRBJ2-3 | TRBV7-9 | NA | TGTGCCAGCAGCTCGGCTACGCAGTATTTT | CASSSATQYF
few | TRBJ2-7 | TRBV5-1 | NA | TGCGCCAGCAGCTTGGTAGTCCAGGCGTCCGCCGAGCAGTACTTC | CASSLVVQASAEQYF
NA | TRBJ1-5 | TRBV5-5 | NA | TGTGCCAGCAGTCTCGGGGGTCAACAGCCCCAGCATTTT | CASSLGGQQPQHF
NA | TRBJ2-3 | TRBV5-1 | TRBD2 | TGCGCCAGCAGCTTGAATCCTAGCGGGGCCACAGATACGCAGTATTTT | CASSLNPSGATDTQYF
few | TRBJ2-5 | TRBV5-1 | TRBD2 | TGCGCCAGCAGCTTGGCCTCGAGCGGGGGCCATAAGGAGACCCAGTACTTC | CASSLASSGGHKETQYF
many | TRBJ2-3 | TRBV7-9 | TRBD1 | TGTGCCAGCAGCTTATCAGGGGGCCCAGATACGCAGTATTTT | CASSLSGGPDTQYF
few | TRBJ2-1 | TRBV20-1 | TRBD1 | TGCAGTGTCCCGAGGCAGGGGGCCGGCTCCTACAATGAGCAGTTCTTC | CSVPRQGAGSYNEQFF
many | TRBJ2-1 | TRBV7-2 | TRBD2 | TGTGCCAGCAGCTTAGGACCAGCGGGGAACAATGAGCAGTTCTTC | CASSLGPAGNNEQFF
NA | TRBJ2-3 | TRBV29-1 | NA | TGCAGCGTCATGCCCCTGGACGCCTACACAGATACGCAGTATTTT | CSVMPLDAYTDTQYF
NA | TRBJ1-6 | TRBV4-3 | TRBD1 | TGCGCCAGCAGCCAAGCATATTTCGTGGGGACAGGGAATAATTCACCCCTCCACTTT | CASSQAYFVGTGNNSPLHF
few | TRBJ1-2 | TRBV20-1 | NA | TGCAGTGCTAGACAGGGCCCAAACTATGGCTACACCTTC | CSARQGPNYGYTF
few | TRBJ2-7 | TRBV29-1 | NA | TGCAGCGTTGAAGATCGGGCCAACGAGCAGTACTTC | CSVEDRANEQYF
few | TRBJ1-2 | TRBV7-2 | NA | TGTGCCAGCAGCCGCGCGAGGGGGGGCGCCACCTTC | CASSRARGGATF
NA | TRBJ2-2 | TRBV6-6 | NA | TGTGCCAGCAGTGGAGCAGGAGCCACCGGGGAGCTGTTTTTT | CASSGAGATGELFF
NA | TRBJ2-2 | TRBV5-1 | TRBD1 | TGCGCCACCACGGACAGGGTCCCCAACACCGGGGAGCTGTTTTTT | CATTDRVPNTGELFF
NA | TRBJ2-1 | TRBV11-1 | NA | TGTGCCAGCAGCTTACTTCGAGACGCCGGGCAGTTCTTC | CASSLLRDAGQFF
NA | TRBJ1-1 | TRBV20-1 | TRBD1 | TGCAGTGCTAGTGACAGGGTGAACACTGAAGCTTTCTTT | CSASDRVNTEAFF
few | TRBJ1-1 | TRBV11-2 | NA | TGTGCCAGCAGCTCCTGGGACGGATTTGAAGCTTTCTTT | CASSSWDGFEAFF
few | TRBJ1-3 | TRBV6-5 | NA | TGTGCCAGCAGTTACGTAGGACCGAACTCTGGAAACACCATATATTTT | CASSYVGPNSGNTIYF
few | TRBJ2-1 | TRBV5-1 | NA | TGCGCCAGCAGCCCTCCCAGGGATGAGCAGTTCTTC | CASSPPRDEQFF
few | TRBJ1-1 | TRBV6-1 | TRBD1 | TGTGCCAGCAGTGAATCCTGGGGGACAGTCGAAGCTTTCTTT | CASSESWGTVEAFF
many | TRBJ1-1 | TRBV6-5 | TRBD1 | TGTGCCAGCAGCCTAGACAGGGAGAGAAGGACTGAAGCTTTCTTT | CASSLDRERRTEAFF
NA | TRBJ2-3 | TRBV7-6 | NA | TGTGCCAGCAGCTTAAGGGGGTGGGGGACAGATACGCAGTATTTT | CASSLRGWGTDTQYF
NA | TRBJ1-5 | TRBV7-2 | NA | TGTGCCAGCAGCCCATCTCCCTCGGGACCCCAGCATTTT | CASSPSPSGPQHF
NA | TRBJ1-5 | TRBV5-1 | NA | TGCGCCAGCAGCTTGGACTCCCCATACAATCAGCCCCAGCATTTT | CASSLDSPYNQPQHF
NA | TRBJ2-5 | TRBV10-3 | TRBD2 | TGTGCCATCAGTCCTGGGGAGCGGGGCCAAGAGACCCAGTACTTC | CAISPGERGQETQYF
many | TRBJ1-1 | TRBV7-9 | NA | TGTGCCAGCGGTGGCCGGGATGAAGCTTTCTTT | CASGGRDEAFF
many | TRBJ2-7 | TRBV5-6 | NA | TGTGCCAGCAGCTTGAGGGCCATCTACGAGCAGTACTTC | CASSLRAIYEQYF
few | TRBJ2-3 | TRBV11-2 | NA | TGTGCCAGCACCTGGGTAGCGGTCACAGATACGCAGTATTTT | CASTWVAVTDTQYF
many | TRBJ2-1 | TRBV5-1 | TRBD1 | TGCGCCAGCAGCGACAGGGAATGGGATGAGCAGTTCTTC | CASSDREWDEQFF
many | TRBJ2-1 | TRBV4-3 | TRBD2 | TGCGCCAGCAGCCAAGCCCGGCTAGCGGCCTACAATGAGCAGTTCTTC | CASSQARLAAYNEQFF
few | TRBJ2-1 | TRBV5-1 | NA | TGCGCCAGCAGCTTGGGGGAGGAGGGGTACTACAATGAGCAGTTCTTC | CASSLGEEGYYNEQFF
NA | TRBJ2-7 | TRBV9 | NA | TGTGCCAGCAGCGCTTCGACGGACTCTCCATACGAGCAGTACTTC | CASSASTDSPYEQYF
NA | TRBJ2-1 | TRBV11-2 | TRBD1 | TGTGCCAGCAGCACACCGGGACAGGGCCTGAATGAGCAGTTCTTC | CASSTPGQGLNEQFF
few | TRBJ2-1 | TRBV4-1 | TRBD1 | TGCGCCAGCAGCCCAACTACGGGACAGGGGTACAATGAGCAGTTCTTC | CASSPTTGQGYNEQFF
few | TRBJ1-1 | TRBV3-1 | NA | TGTGCCAGCAGCCAAGATGATGGATTCACTGAAGCTTTCTTT | CASSQDDGFTEAFF
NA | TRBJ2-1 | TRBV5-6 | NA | TGTGCCAGCAGCTTGGGTGCATTCAATGAGCAGTTCTTC | CASSLGAFNEQFF
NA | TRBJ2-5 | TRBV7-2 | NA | TGTGCCAGCAGGCCGGCTTCGCAAGAGACCCAGTACTTC | CASRPASQETQYF
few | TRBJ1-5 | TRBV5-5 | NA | TGTGCCAGCAGCTTCGGGCGGACTAGCAATCAGCCCCAGCATTTT | CASSFGRTSNQPQHF
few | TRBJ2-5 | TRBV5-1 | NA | TGCGCCAGCAGCCTGACTGGGGGCGATGGGGAGACCCAGTACTTC | CASSLTGGDGETQYF
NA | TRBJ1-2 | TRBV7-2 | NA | TGTGCCAGCAGCCTCCGGCGACAGAGCTATGGCTACACCTTC | CASSLRRQSYGYTF
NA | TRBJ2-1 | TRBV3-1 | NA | TGTGCCAGCAGCGTTACGCCGGGCTCCTACAATGAGCAGTTCTTC | CASSVTPGSYNEQFF
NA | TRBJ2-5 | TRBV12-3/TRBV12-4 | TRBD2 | TGTGCCAGCCCCGCCCCGTTAGTAGCGGGGTCCCGGGAGACCCAGTACTTC | CASPAPLVAGSRETQYF
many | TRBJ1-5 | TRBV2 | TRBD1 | TGTGCCAGCAGATGGGACAGGTGGGGCAATCAGCCCCAGCATTTT | CASRWDRWGNQPQHF
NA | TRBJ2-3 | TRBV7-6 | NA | TGTGCCAGCAGCCACGACGACTACCAAATTCCCTTCCTCGCGAATACGCAGTATTTT | CASSHDDYQIPFLANTQYF
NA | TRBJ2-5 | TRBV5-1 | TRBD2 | TGCGCCAGCAGCTTGGCCCCCGGACTAGCGGGGGCCTTAGAAGAGACCCAGTACTTC | CASSLAPGLAGALEETQYF
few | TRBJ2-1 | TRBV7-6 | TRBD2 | TGTGCCAGCAGCTTAAGTAGCGGGGGGGCCCTTGAGCAGTTCTTC | CASSLSSGGALEQFF
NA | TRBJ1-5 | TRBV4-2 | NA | TGTGCCAGCAGCCAAGAATTGGGAGACAACAATCAGCCCCAGCATTTT | CASSQELGDNNQPQHF